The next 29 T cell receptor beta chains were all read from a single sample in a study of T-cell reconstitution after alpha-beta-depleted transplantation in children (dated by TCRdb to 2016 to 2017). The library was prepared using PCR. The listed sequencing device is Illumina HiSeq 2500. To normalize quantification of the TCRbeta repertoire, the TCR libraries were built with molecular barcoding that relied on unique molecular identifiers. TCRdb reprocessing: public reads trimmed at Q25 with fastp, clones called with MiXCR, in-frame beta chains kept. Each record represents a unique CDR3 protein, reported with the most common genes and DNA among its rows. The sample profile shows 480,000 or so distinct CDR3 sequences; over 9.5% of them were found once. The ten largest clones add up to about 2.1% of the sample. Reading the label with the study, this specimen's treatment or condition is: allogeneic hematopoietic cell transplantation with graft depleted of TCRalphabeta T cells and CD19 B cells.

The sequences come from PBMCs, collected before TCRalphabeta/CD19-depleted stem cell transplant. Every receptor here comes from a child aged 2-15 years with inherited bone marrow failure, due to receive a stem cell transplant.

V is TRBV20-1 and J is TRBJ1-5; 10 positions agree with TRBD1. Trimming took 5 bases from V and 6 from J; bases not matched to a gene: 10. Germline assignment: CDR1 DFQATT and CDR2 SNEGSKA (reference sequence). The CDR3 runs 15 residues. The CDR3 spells CSAPRVDRGGQPQHF. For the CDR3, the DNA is TGCAGTGCTCCGCGTGTGGACAGGGGGGGTCAGCCCCAGCATTTT.

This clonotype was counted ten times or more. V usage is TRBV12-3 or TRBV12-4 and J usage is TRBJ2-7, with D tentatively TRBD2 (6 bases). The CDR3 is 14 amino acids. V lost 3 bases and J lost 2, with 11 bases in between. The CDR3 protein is CASSLGSGPYEQYF. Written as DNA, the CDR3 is TGTGCCAGCAGTTTGGGTAGCGGTCCCTACGAGCAGTACTTC.

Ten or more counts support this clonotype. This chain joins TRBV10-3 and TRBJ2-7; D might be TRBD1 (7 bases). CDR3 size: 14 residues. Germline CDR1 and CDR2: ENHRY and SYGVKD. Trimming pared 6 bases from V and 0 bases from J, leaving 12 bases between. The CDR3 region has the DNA TGTGCCATCAGGGAGGGACAGAGCTCCTACGAGCAGTACTTC. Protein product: CAIREGQSSYEQYF.

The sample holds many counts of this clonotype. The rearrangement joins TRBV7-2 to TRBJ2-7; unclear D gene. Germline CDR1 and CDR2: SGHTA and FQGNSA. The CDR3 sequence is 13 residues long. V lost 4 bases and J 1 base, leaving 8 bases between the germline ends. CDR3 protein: CASSSRISYEQYF. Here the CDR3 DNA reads TGTGCCAGCAGCTCCCGGATATCCTACGAGCAGTACTTC.

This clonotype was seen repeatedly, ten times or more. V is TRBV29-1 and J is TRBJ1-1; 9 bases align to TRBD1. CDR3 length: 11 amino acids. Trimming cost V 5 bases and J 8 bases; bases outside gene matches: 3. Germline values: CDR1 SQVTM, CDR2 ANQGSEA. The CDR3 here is CSVRTGAEAFF. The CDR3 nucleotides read TGCAGCGTTAGGACAGGGGCGGAAGCTTTCTTT.

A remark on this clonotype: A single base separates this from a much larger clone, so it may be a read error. CDR3 residues: CASSLGWGNPEAFF. CDR3 in DNA: TGCGCCAGCAGCTTGGGGTGGGGAAACCCTGAAGCTTTCTTT. This rearrangement joins TRBV5-1 to TRBJ1-1; no clear D. The length of the CDR3 is 14 residues. With 0 bases removed from V and 6 bases from J, the gap between germline ends came to 12 bases. CDR1 is SGHRS, CDR2 YFSETQ, per germline.

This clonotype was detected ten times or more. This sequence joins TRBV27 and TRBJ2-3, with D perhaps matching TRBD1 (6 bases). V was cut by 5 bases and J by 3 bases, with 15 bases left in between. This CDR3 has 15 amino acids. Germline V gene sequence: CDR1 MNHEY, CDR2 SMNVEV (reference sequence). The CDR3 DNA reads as TGTGCCAGCAGTCCGCTACAAGGGGGAACAGATACGCAGTATTTT. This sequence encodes CASSPLQGGTDTQYF.

The CDR3 sequence: CASTRVDIAYEQYF. The CDR3 nucleotides are TGTGCCAGCACCCGCGTGGACATAGCCTACGAGCAGTACTTC. The chain has TRBV11-2 and TRBJ2-7; D is possibly TRBD1 (5 bases). The CDR3 loop spans 14 amino acids. The germline V gene has CDR1 SGHAT and CDR2 FQNNGV. V was trimmed by 7 bases and J by 2 bases, leaving 15 bases between them.

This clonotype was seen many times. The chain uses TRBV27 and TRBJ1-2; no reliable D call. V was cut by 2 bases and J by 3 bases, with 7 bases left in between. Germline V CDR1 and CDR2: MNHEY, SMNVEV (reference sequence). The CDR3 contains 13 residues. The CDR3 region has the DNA TGTGCCAGCAGTTTAGGGCCTTACTATGGCTACACCTTC. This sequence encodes CASSLGPYYGYTF.

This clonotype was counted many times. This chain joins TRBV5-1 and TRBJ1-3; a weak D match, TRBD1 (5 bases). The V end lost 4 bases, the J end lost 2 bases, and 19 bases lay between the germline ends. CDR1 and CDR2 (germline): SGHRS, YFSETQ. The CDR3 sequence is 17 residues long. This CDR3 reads CASSEFRDSGAGNTIYF. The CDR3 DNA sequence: TGCGCCAGCAGCGAGTTCCGGGACTCTGGGGCTGGAAACACCATATATTTT.

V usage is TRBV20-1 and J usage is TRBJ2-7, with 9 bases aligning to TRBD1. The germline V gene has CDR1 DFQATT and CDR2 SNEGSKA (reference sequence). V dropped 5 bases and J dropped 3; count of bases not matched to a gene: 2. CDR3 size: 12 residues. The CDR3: CSAWTGDYEQYF. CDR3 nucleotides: TGCAGTGCTTGGACAGGGGACTACGAGCAGTACTTC.

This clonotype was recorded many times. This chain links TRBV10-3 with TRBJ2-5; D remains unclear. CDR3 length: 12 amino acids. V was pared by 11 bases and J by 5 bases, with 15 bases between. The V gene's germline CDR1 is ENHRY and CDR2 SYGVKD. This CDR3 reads CAGVERVETQYF. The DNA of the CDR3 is TGTGCCGGCGTGGAACGAGTCGAGACCCAGTACTTC.

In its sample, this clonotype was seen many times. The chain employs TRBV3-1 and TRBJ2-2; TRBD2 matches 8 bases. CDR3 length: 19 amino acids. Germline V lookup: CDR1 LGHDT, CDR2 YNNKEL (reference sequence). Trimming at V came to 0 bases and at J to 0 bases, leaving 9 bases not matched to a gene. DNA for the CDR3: TGTGCCAGCAGCCAAGATATGATAGCGGGGACGGCGAACACCGGGGAGCTGTTTTTT. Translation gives CASSQDMIAGTANTGELFF.

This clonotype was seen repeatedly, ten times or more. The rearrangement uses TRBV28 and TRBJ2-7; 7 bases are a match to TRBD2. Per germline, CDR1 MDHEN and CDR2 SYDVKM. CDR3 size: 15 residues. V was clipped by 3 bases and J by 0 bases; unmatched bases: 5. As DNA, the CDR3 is TGTGCCAGCAGTTTTGAGGGAGGGTCCTCCTACGAGCAGTACTTC. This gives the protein CASSFEGGSSYEQYF.

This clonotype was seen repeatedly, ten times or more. The DNA of the CDR3 is TGTGCCATCAGTGAGTCGACCAGCGGGAGAAGTGAGACCCAGTACTTC. As protein: CAISESTSGRSETQYF. The gene calls are TRBV10-3 and TRBJ2-5, with 8 bases aligning to TRBD2. V trimming: 0 bases; J trimming: 5 bases; junction bases outside the gene matches: 8. The CDR3 loop spans 16 amino acids. Germline CDR1 ENHRY, CDR2 SYGVKD.

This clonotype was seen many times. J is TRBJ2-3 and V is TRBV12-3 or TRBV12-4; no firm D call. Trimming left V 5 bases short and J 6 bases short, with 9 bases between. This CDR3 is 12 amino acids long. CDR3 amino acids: CASSDQGDTQYF. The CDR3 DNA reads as TGTGCCAGCAGTGACCAAGGGGATACGCAGTATTTT.

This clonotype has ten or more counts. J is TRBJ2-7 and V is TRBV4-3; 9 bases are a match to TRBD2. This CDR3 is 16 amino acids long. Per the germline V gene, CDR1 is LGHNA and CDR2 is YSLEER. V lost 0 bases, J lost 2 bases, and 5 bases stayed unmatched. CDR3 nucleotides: TGCGCCAGCAGCCAAGAATACGCGGGAGGGCCCTACGAGCAGTACTTC. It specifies CASSQEYAGGPYEQYF.

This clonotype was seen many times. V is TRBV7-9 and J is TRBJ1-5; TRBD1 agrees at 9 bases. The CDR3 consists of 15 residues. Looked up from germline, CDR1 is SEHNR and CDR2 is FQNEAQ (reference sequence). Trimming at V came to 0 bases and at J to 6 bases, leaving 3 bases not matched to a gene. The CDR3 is CASSLATGGLQPQHF. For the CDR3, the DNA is TGTGCCAGCAGCTTAGCAACAGGGGGCCTTCAGCCCCAGCATTTT.

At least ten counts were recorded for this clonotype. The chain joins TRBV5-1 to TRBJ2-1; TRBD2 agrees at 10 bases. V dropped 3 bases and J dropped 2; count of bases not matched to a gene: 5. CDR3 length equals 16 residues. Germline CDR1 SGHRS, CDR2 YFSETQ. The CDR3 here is CASSSGLAETYNEQFF. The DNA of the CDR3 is TGCGCCAGCAGCTCAGGACTAGCGGAGACCTACAATGAGCAGTTCTTC.

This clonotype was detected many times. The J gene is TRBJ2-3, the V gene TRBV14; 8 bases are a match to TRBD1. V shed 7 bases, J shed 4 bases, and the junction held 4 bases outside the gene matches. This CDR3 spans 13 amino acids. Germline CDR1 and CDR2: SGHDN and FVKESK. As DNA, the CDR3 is TGTGCCAGCAAAACGACAGGGGCAGATACGCAGTATTTT. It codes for CASKTTGADTQYF.

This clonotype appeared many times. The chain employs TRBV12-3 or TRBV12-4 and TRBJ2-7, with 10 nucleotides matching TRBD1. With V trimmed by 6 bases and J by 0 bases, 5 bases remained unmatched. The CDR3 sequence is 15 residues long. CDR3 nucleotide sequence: TGTGCCAGCAGGGGGGGACAGGGGAGCTCCTACGAGCAGTACTTC. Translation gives CASRGGQGSSYEQYF.

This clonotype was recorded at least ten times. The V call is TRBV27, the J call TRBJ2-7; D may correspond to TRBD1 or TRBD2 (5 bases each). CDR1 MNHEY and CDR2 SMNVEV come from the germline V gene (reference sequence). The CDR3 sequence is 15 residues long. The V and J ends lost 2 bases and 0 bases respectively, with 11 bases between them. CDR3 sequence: CASSLTGPSSYEQYF. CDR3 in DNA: TGTGCCAGCAGTTTAACGGGACCGAGCTCCTACGAGCAGTACTTC.

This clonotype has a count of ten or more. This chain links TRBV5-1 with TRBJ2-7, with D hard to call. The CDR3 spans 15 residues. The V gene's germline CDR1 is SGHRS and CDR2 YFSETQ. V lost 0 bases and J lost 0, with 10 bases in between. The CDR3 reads CASSLAWGSSYEQYF. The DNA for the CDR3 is TGCGCCAGCAGCTTGGCCTGGGGTAGCTCCTACGAGCAGTACTTC.

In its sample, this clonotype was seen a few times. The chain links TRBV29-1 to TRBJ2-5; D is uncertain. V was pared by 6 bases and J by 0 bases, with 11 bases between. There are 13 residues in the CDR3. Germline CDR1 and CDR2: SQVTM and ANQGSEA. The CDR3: CSVETRNQETQYF. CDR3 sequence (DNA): TGCAGCGTAGAAACCAGGAACCAAGAGACCCAGTACTTC.

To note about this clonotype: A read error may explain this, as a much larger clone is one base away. This CDR3 reads CSGMGAGRAEAFF. The CDR3 bases are TGCAGCGGCATGGGCGCGGGGAGGGCTGAAGCTTTCTTT. V gene TRBV29-1 combines with J gene TRBJ1-1; D uncertain. V was trimmed by 7 bases and J by 6 bases, leaving 18 bases between them. The CDR3 loop spans 13 amino acids. Germline assignment: CDR1 SQVTM and CDR2 ANQGSEA. Variable domain in full (rest from reference TRBV29-1 and TRBJ1-1): SAVISQKPSRDICQRGTSLTIQCQVDSQVTMMFWYRQQPGQSLTLIATANQGSEATYESGFVIDKFPISRPNLTFSTLTVSNMSPEDSSIYLCSGMGAGRAEAFFGQGTRLTVV.

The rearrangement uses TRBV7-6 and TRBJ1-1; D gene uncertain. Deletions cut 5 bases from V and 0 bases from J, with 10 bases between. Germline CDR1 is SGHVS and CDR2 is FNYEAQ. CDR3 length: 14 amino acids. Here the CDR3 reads CASSPSRMNTEAFF. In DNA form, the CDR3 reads TGTGCCAGCAGCCCCTCTAGGATGAACACTGAAGCTTTCTTT. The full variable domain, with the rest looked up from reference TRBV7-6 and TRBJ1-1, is GAGVSQSPRYKVTKRGQDVALRCDPISGHVSLYWYRQALGQGPEFLTYFNYEAQQDKSGLPNDRFSAERPEGSISTLTIQRTEQRDSAMYRCASSPSRMNTEAFFGQGTRLTVV.

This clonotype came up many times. The CDR3 nucleotides are TGTGCCAGCAGTTCCGATCTGGACAGGGTTGATGCTTTCTTT. It encodes CASSSDLDRVDAFF. The chain joins TRBV27 to TRBJ1-1, with 8 positions matching TRBD1. V lost 4 bases, J lost 11 bases, and 12 bases stayed unmatched. This CDR3 is built from 14 residues. The germline CDR1 and CDR2 sequences are MNHEY and SMNVEV (reference sequence).

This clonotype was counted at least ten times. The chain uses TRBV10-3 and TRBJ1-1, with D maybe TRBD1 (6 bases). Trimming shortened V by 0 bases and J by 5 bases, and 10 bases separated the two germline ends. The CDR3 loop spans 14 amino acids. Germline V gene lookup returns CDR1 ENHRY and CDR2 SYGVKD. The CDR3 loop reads CAISESRGGTEAFF. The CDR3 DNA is TGTGCCATCAGTGAGTCGAGGGGGGGTACTGAAGCTTTCTTT.

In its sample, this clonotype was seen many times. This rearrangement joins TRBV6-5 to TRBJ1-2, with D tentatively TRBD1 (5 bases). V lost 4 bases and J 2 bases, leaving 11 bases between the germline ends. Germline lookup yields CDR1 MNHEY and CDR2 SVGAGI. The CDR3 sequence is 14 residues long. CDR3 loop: CASSSRDSNYGYTF. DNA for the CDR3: TGTGCCAGCAGTTCCAGAGACAGCAACTATGGCTACACCTTC.